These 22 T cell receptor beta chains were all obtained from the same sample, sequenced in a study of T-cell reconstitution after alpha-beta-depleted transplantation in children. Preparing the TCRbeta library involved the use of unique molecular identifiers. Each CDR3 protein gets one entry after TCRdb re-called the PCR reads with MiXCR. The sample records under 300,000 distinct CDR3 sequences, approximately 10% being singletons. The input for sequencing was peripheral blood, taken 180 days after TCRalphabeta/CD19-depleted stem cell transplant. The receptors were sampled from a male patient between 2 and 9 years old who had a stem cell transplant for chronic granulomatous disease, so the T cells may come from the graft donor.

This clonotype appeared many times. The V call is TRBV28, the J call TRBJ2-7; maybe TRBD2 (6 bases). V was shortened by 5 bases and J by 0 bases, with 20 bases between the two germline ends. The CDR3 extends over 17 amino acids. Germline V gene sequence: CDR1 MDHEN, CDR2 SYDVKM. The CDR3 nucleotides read TGTGCCAGCAGTCCCCTTGGGGGGAGTGCGACCTCCTACGAGCAGTACTTC. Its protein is CASSPLGGSATSYEQYF.

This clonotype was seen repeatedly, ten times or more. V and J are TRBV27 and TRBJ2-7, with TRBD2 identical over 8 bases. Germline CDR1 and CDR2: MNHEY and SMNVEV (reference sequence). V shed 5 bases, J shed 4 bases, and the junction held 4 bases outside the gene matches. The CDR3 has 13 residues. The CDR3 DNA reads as TGTGCCAGCAGTAGCGGGAGCCAATACGAGCAGTACTTC. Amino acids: CASSSGSQYEQYF.

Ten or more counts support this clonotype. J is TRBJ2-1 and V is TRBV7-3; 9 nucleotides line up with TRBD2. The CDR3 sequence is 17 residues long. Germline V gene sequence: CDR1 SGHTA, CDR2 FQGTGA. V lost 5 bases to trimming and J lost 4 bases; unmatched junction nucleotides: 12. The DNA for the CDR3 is TGTGCCAGCAGCCCAGAGCGGGAGGCCGCTCTTTACAATGAGCAGTTCTTC. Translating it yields CASSPEREAALYNEQFF.

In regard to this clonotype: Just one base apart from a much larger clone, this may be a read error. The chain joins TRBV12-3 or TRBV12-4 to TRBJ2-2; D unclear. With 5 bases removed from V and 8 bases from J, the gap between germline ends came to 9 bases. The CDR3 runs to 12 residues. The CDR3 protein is CASSVGRGELFF. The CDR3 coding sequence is TGTGCCAGCAGTGTGGGAAGGGGGGAGCTGTTTTTT.

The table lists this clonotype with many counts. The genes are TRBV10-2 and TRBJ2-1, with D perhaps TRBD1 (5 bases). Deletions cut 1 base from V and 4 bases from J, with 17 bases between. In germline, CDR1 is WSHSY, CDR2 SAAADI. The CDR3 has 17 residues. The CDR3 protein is CASSEFDIRAAYNEQFF. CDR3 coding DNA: TGCGCCAGCAGTGAGTTTGATATCAGGGCGGCTTACAATGAGCAGTTCTTC.

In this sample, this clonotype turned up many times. CDR3 protein: CASSQDRRGNTEAFF. Here the CDR3 DNA reads TGTGCCAGCAGCCAAGATCGGCGGGGGAATACTGAAGCTTTCTTT. V and J are TRBV3-1 and TRBJ1-1; a weak D match, TRBD1 (5 bases). CDR1 and CDR2 (germline): LGHDT, YNNKEL (reference sequence). V was shortened by 0 bases and J by 5 bases, with 13 bases between the two germline ends. The CDR3 contains 15 residues.

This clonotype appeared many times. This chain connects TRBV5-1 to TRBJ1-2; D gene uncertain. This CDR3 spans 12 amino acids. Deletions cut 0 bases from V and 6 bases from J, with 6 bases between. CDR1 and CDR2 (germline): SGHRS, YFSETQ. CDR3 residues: CASSLDRNGYTF. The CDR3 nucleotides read TGCGCCAGCAGCTTGGACAGAAATGGCTACACCTTC.

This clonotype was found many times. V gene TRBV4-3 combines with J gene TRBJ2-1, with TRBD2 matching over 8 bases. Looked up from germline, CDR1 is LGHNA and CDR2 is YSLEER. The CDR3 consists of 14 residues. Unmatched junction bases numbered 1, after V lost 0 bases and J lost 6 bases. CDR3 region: CASSQEGTSNEQFF. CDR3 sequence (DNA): TGCGCCAGCAGCCAAGAAGGGACTAGCAATGAGCAGTTCTTC.

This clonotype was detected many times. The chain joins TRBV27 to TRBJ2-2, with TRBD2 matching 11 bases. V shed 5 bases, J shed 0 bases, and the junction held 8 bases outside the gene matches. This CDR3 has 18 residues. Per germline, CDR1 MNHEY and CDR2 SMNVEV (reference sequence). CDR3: CASSPTGLAGSNTGELFF. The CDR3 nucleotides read TGTGCCAGCAGTCCCACAGGACTAGCGGGTTCGAACACCGGGGAGCTGTTTTTT.

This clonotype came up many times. CDR3 sequence: CASSGGGSGNEQFF. CDR3 DNA sequence: TGTGCCAGCAGCGGGGGAGGTAGCGGCAATGAGCAGTTCTTC. The rearrangement uses TRBV9 and TRBJ2-1; D perhaps matches TRBD2 (6 bases). The germline V gene encodes CDR1 SGDLS and CDR2 YYNGEE. V lost 3 bases and J 6 bases, leaving 13 bases between the germline ends. The CDR3 spans 14 residues.

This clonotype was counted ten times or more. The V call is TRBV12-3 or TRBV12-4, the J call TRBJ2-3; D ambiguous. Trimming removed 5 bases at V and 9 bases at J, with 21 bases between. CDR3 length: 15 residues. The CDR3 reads CASSHPASATRTQYF. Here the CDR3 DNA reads TGTGCCAGCAGTCATCCCGCGTCGGCGACCCGGACGCAGTATTTT.

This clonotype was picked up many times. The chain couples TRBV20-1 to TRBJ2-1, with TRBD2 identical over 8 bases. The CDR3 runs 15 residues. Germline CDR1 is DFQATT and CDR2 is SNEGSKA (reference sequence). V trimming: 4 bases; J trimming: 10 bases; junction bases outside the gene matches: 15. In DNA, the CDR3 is TGCAGTGCTACGCTACTAGCGGCCGGCCCCACGGAGCAGTTCTTC. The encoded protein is CSATLLAAGPTEQFF.

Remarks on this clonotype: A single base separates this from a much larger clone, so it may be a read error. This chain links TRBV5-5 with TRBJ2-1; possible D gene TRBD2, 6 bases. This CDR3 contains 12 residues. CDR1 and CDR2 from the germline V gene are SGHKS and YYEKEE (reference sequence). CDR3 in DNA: TGTTCCAGCAGACTAGAAGGGAATGAGCAGTTCTTC. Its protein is CSSRLEGNEQFF.

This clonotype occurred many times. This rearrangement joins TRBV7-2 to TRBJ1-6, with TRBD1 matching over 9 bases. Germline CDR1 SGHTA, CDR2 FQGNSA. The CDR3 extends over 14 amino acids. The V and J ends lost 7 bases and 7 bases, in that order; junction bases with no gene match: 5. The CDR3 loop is CASKIQGANSPLHF. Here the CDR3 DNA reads TGTGCCAGCAAGATACAGGGGGCGAATTCACCCCTCCACTTT.

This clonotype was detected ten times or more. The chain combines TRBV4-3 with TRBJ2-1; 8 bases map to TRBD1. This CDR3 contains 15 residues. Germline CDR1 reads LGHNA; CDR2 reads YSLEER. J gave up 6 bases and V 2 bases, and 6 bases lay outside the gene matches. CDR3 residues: CASSQQGAGGNEQFF. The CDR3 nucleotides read TGCGCCAGCAGCCAACAGGGGGCTGGGGGCAATGAGCAGTTCTTC.

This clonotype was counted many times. DNA of the CDR3: TGTGCCAGCAGTCCTTCAGGGGGCCCCTACAATGAGCAGTTCTTC. Its translation is CASSPSGGPYNEQFF. V is TRBV12-3 or TRBV12-4 and J is TRBJ2-1; 8 nucleotides align to TRBD1. V was clipped by 5 bases and J by 2 bases; unmatched bases: 5. The CDR3 totals 15 residues.

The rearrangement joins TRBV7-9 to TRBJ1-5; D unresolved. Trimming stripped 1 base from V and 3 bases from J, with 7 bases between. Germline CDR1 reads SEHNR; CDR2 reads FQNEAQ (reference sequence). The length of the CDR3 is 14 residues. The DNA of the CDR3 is TGTGCCAGCAGCTTAGGGCAGCCCAATCAGCCCCAGCATTTT. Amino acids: CASSLGQPNQPQHF.

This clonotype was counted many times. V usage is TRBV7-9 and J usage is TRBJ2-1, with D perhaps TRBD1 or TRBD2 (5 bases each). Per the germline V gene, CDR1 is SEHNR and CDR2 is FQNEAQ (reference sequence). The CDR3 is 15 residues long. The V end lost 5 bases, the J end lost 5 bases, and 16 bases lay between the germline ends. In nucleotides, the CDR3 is TGTGCCAGCAGCCCCTCGTCTGGGACCGACAATGAGCAGTTCTTC. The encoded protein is CASSPSSGTDNEQFF.

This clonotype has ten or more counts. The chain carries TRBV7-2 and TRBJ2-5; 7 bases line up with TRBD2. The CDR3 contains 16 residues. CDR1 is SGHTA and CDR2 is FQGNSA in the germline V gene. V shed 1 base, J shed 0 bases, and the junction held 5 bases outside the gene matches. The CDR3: CASSLEPAGYQETQYF. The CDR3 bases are TGTGCCAGCAGCTTAGAACCAGCGGGGTACCAAGAGACCCAGTACTTC.

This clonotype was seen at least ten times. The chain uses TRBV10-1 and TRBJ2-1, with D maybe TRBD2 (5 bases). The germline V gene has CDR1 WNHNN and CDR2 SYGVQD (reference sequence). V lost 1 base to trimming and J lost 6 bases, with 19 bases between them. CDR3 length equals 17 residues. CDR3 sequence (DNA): TGCGCCAGCAGTGAGTTTCCCGCGGGCCCTGAAAGCAATGAGCAGTTCTTC. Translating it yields CASSEFPAGPESNEQFF.

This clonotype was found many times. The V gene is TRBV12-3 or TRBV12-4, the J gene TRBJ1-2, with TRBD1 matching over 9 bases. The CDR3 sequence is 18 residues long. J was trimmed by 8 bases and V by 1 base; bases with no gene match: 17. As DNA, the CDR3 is TGTGCCAGCAGTTTAGTCTATCGAGGACAGGGGACCTGGGGGGGCTACACCTTC. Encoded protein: CASSLVYRGQGTWGGYTF.

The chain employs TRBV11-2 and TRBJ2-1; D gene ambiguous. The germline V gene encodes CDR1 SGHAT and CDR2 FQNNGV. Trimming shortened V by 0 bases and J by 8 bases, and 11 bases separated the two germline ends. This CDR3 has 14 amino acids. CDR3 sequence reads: CASSLEQLDDEQFF. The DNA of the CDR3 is TGTGCCAGCAGCTTAGAACAGCTGGATGATGAGCAGTTCTTC.